The sequence of this T cell receptor beta chain was determined in a study of graft-versus-host responses after intestinal transplantation. Study as a whole: Anti-thymocyte globulin induction preceded three to four years of tacrolimus and steroid maintenance in all recipients.

Profiled with immunoSEQ multiplex PCR; TCRdb holds only in-frame clones, not every one. The table lists approximately 68,000 clones, around 90% of them singletons. Trimming cost V 5 bases and J 4 bases; bases outside gene matches: 7. The CDR3 consists of 16 residues. Germline V gene sequence: CDR1 MDHEN, CDR2 SYDVKM. Study-wide results and limits: Peak circulating GvH clone levels were associated with early post-transplant HvG declines. GvH clones surfaced in recipient marrow, some emerging earlier in ileum or blood.

With regard to this clone: The antigen is unknown.

V usage is TRBV28 and J usage is TRBJ2-1; 11 bases are shared with TRBD2. The receptor was derived from a human donor who was the organ donor for an intestinal transplant. The starting material was unstimulated CD8+ T cells sorted from spleen or lymph node cells, obtained before transplant. Here the CDR3 DNA reads TGTGCCAGCAGTCGCCAGACTAGCGGGGCTTACAATGAGCAGTTCTTC. This sequence encodes CASSRQTSGAYNEQFF. The variable domain in full, with the rest retrieved from reference TRBV28 and TRBJ2-1, is DVKVTQSSRYLVKRTGEKVFLECVQDMDHENMFWYRQDPGLGLRLIYFSYDVKMKEKGDIPEGYSVSREKKERFSLILESASTNQTSMYLCASSRQTSGAYNEQFFGPGTRLTVL.